The 32 T cell receptor beta chains in this list originate from one sample, sequenced in a study of T-cell memory formation after mild COVID-19. A single record per CDR3 protein comes from TCRdb applying MiXCR to the 5' RACE reads. This sample has 500,000 to 550,000 distinct CDR3 sequences; roughly 20% occur once, and the top ten carry around 12%. The sequenced sample consisted of PBMCs or a T cell subset sorted from them (not recorded which). The receptors shown here come from an adult woman who had mild COVID-19 (a few samples of this study predate the infection). Cell type and time point are not known.

This chain uses TRBV12-3 or TRBV12-4 with TRBJ1-2; 7 positions match TRBD1. Trimming removed 2 bases from V and 8 bases from J; junction bases left unmatched: 20. The CDR3 length is 18 residues. CDR3 nucleotides: TGTGCCAGCAGTTTATGGCTAACACCGGGACAGCGCCACCCAGGCTACACCTTC. Its translation is CASSLWLTPGQRHPGYTF.

The rearrangement joins TRBV6-5 to TRBJ1-1, with 9 bases fitting TRBD1. Germline V gives CDR1 MNHEY, CDR2 SVGAGI. Trimming cost V 7 bases and J 5 bases; bases outside gene matches: 11. The length of the CDR3 is 15 residues. For the CDR3, the DNA is TGTGCCAGCACATACGCCGGGACAGGGAGGACTGAAGCTTTCTTT. This encodes CASTYAGTGRTEAFF.

This clonotype was observed many times. This chain connects TRBV7-8 to TRBJ2-7, with 7 nucleotides matching TRBD2. Germline assignment: CDR1 SGHVS and CDR2 FQNEAQ. The CDR3 length is 14 residues. Losses at the gene ends were 7 bases for V and 2 bases for J; bases not matched to a gene: 8. The CDR3 bases are TGTGCCAGCACGCCTCTAGCGGTAGCCTACGAGCAGTACTTC. Translated: CASTPLAVAYEQYF.

This clonotype has a count of ten or more. The V gene is TRBV12-3 or TRBV12-4, the J gene TRBJ2-3; D is undetermined. Trimming shortened V by 1 base and J by 2 bases, and 7 bases separated the two germline ends. This CDR3 region has 14 residues. The chain's CDR3 is CASSLGSNTDTQYF. DNA of the CDR3: TGTGCCAGCAGTTTAGGCTCGAACACAGATACGCAGTATTTT.

This clonotype turned up a few times. This chain connects TRBV7-9 to TRBJ2-7, with D possibly TRBD1 on 6 matching bases. The CDR3 has 16 residues. V gave up 1 base and J gave up 4 bases, with 17 bases separating them. The V gene's germline CDR1 is SEHNR and CDR2 FQNEAQ (reference sequence). The CDR3 DNA is TGTGCCAGCAGCTTAGGCGTAGGGGGACCCGATTACGAGCAGTACTTC. It translates to CASSLGVGGPDYEQYF.

This clonotype was seen a few times. This chain uses TRBV30 with TRBJ1-3; possibly TRBD1 for D (5 bases). From germline, CDR1 is GTSNPN and CDR2 SVGIG (reference sequence). The CDR3 length is 16 residues. V was pared by 0 bases and J by 4 bases, with 16 bases between. Here the CDR3 DNA reads TGTGCCTGGAGTGTTTCTGGGGGATTAACCGGAAACACCATATATTTT. Amino acid sequence: CAWSVSGGLTGNTIYF.

V usage is TRBV7-9 and J usage is TRBJ2-1; D remains unclear. Trimming pared 4 bases from V and 6 bases from J, leaving 7 bases between. The length of the CDR3 is 12 residues. Germline-derived CDR1 and CDR2 are SEHNR and FQNEAQ (reference sequence). The CDR3 DNA reads as TGTGCCAGCAGCTCCCTCCCCAATGAGCAGTTCTTC. Residues: CASSSLPNEQFF. Full variable domain (outside the CDR3, taken from reference TRBV7-9 and TRBJ2-1): DTGVSQNPRHKITKRGQNVTFRCDPISEHNRLYWYRQTLGQGPEFLTYFQNEAQLEKSRLLSDRFSAERPKGSFSTLEIQRTEQGDSAMYLCASSSLPNEQFFGPGTRLTVL.

The V gene is TRBV24-1, the J gene TRBJ2-5, with 10 bases aligning to TRBD2. Germline CDR1 KGHDR, CDR2 SFDVKD. The CDR3 has 13 residues. Losses at the gene ends were 9 bases for V and 5 bases for J; bases not matched to a gene: 5. The CDR3 DNA reads as TGTGCCACCTCTAGCGGGAGATGGGAGACCCAGTACTTC. It yields the protein CATSSGRWETQYF.

The rearrangement uses TRBV6-6 and TRBJ1-1; D is possibly TRBD1 (5 bases). V was cut by 7 bases and J by 1 base, with 19 bases left in between. Germline CDR1 and CDR2: MNHNY and SVGAGI (reference sequence). The CDR3 totals 16 residues. CDR3 sequence: CASKTLAGQANTEAFF. The CDR3 nucleotides read TGTGCCAGCAAAACTCTGGCGGGGCAGGCGAACACTGAAGCTTTCTTT.

This clonotype turned up a few times. V is TRBV10-1 and J is TRBJ2-1; the match to TRBD2 covers 8 bases. Germline V gene data show CDR1 as WNHNN and CDR2 as SYGVQD (reference sequence). The CDR3 loop spans 13 amino acids. V gave up 7 bases and J gave up 5 bases; unmatched junction bases: 4. CDR3 bases: TGCGCCAGCAACCTACTAGCGGACAATGAGCAGTTCTTC. It yields the protein CASNLLADNEQFF.

The sample holds many counts of this clonotype. V usage is TRBV11-1 and J usage is TRBJ2-1; 13 bases line up with TRBD2. The CDR3 is 18 amino acids. V lost 6 bases, J lost 9 bases, and 17 bases stayed unmatched. In germline, CDR1 is SGHAT, CDR2 FQDESV (reference sequence). The CDR3 sequence is CASSSYRLAGGLRSEQFF. CDR3 DNA sequence: TGTGCCAGCAGTTCTTACCGACTAGCGGGGGGCCTTAGAAGTGAGCAGTTCTTC.

In its sample, this clonotype was seen a few times. This chain links TRBV2 with TRBJ2-7; TRBD2 agrees at 7 bases. V dropped 7 bases and J dropped 4; count of bases not matched to a gene: 10. The CDR3 spans 14 residues. Germline CDR1 is SNHLY and CDR2 is FYNNEI. In nucleotides, the CDR3 is TGTGCCAGCACCGAGAACAAGCGGGATTACGAGCAGTACTTC. Protein sequence: CASTENKRDYEQYF.

The V gene is TRBV20-1, the J gene TRBJ1-2, with D possibly being TRBD1 (6 bases). Germline V CDR1 and CDR2: DFQATT, SNEGSKA (reference sequence). The CDR3 length is 17 residues. V lost 4 bases and J 4 bases, leaving 25 bases between the germline ends. In nucleotides, the CDR3 is TGCAGTGCTAAAATGGGGGTCACCGGGGGCGACGGCTATGGCTACACCTTC. Its protein product is CSAKMGVTGGDGYGYTF.

This clonotype was seen a few times. V gene TRBV5-1 combines with J gene TRBJ1-6; 7 bases agree with TRBD1. The CDR3 loop spans 14 amino acids. The germline V gene encodes CDR1 SGHRS and CDR2 YFSETQ. The V and J ends lost 5 bases and 12 bases, in that order; junction bases with no gene match: 11. CDR3 nucleotide sequence: TGCGCCAGCAGTCCCGGGACAGACTACGTACCCCTCCACTTT. It specifies CASSPGTDYVPLHF.

Only a few counts were recorded for this clonotype. The rearrangement joins TRBV18 to TRBJ2-2, with D hard to call. Germline-derived CDR1 and CDR2 are KGHSH and LQKENI. CDR3 size: 11 residues. V was trimmed by 2 bases and J by 13 bases, leaving 8 bases between them. The CDR3 coding sequence is TGTGCCAGCTCACCAGGAACGCGGCTGTTTTTT. The encoded protein is CASSPGTRLFF.

The count of this clonotype is one. The chain couples TRBV2 to TRBJ2-3, with 7 bases lining up with TRBD1. The V segment lost 5 bases and the J segment 2 bases; nucleotides outside the gene matches: 10. The CDR3 is 16 amino acids. Germline V gene lookup returns CDR1 SNHLY and CDR2 FYNNEI. CDR3 bases: TGTGCCAGCAGTCGCGACAGGGTTGGGTACACAGATACGCAGTATTTT. It encodes CASSRDRVGYTDTQYF.

This clonotype has a handful of counts. This chain connects TRBV20-1 to TRBJ2-2; D perhaps matches TRBD1 (6 bases). Between the trimmed V and J ends, which lost 1 base and 4 bases, there was a span of 13 bases. Per the germline V gene, CDR1 is DFQATT and CDR2 is SNEGSKA (reference sequence). The CDR3 is made up of 15 amino acids. CDR3 bases: TGCAGTGCTAGAGTCCCCAGGGGCGGCACCGGGGAGCTGTTTTTT. It specifies CSARVPRGGTGELFF.

V usage is TRBV24-1 and J usage is TRBJ2-1, with D perhaps TRBD2 (5 bases). CDR3 size: 13 residues. The germline gives CDR1 KGHDR, CDR2 SFDVKD. The V end was cut by 10 bases, the J end by 6 bases, with 15 bases between. CDR3 nucleotides: TGTGCCACTTCAACCCTAGGAGGCAATGAGCAGTTCTTC. Residues: CATSTLGGNEQFF.

This chain connects TRBV24-1 to TRBJ2-3; the match to TRBD1 covers 8 bases. Trimming removed 3 bases from V and 0 bases from J; junction bases left unmatched: 1. The CDR3 spans 15 residues. Germline V lookup: CDR1 KGHDR, CDR2 SFDVKD. CDR3 coding DNA: TGTGCCACCAGTGATCGGACAGGGAGCACAGATACGCAGTATTTT. Encoded protein: CATSDRTGSTDTQYF.

Only a few counts were recorded for this clonotype. The chain links TRBV25-1 to TRBJ2-3; D is unclear. The CDR3 has 13 amino acids. The V end lost 6 bases, the J end lost 1 base, and 8 bases lay between the germline ends. Germline V lookup: CDR1 MGHDK, CDR2 SYGVNS. The CDR3 loop reads CASSFSRTDTQYF. In nucleotides, the CDR3 is TGTGCCAGCAGCTTTTCACGCACAGATACGCAGTATTTT. The complete variable domain, with remaining parts taken from reference TRBV25-1 and TRBJ2-3, reads EADIYQTPRYLVIGTGKKITLECSQTMGHDKMYWYQQDPGMELHLIHYSYGVNSTEKGDLSSESTVSRIRTEHFPLTLESARPSHTSQYLCASSFSRTDTQYFGPGTRLTVL.

This clonotype was seen only a few times. The rearrangement links TRBV6-6 to TRBJ2-2, with a weak D call TRBD1 (5 bases). Germline V gene data show CDR1 as MNHNY and CDR2 as SVGAGI (reference sequence). V lost 7 bases to trimming and J lost 4 bases, with 13 bases between them. The CDR3 runs to 14 residues. CDR3 sequence: CASIQGDGTGELFF. CDR3 DNA: TGTGCCAGCATCCAGGGTGACGGCACCGGGGAGCTGTTTTTT.

This clonotype showed up many times. This chain uses TRBV14 with TRBJ2-3; 15 positions agree with TRBD2. This CDR3 contains 16 residues. Per the germline V gene, CDR1 is SGHDN and CDR2 is FVKESK. The ends lost 7 bases at V and 6 bases at J; junction bases unmatched: 8. The CDR3 loop reads CASNLGTSGGPDTQYF. For the CDR3, the DNA is TGTGCCAGCAACCTAGGGACTAGCGGGGGGCCTGATACGCAGTATTTT.

In its sample, this clonotype was seen many times. The chain employs TRBV30 and TRBJ1-5; D is unclear. V lost 0 bases and J lost 4, with 4 bases in between. This CDR3 comprises 12 residues. Germline V lookup: CDR1 GTSNPN, CDR2 SVGIG (reference sequence). CDR3: CAWSVGNQPQHF. The CDR3 nucleotides are TGTGCCTGGAGTGTAGGGAATCAGCCCCAGCATTTT.

The chain carries TRBV12-3 or TRBV12-4 and TRBJ2-7; 8 nucleotides agree with TRBD1. The CDR3 runs 16 residues. The J segment lost 8 bases and the V segment lost 5 bases, leaving 17 bases of the junction unmatched. CDR3 DNA: TGTGCCAGCAGTGCCCGACAGGGGCAAGGGTCCTGGAAGCAGTACTTC. Translation gives CASSARQGQGSWKQYF.

This clonotype was picked up a small number of times. The J gene is TRBJ2-2, the V gene TRBV3-1, with D possibly matching TRBD2 (5 bases). The V end was cut by 0 bases, the J end by 7 bases, with 9 bases between. The CDR3 runs 14 residues. CDR1 is LGHDT and CDR2 is YNNKEL in the germline V gene (reference sequence). The CDR3 bases are TGTGCCAGCAGCCAAGATCGGGGAATCGGGGAGCTGTTTTTT. Its protein product is CASSQDRGIGELFF.

This clonotype was seen more than once but under ten times. The V gene is TRBV29-1, the J gene TRBJ2-5, with D perhaps TRBD1 (5 bases). Trimming cost V 3 bases and J 5 bases, with 13 bases left between them. The CDR3 is made up of 13 amino acids. Germline loops: CDR1 SQVTM, CDR2 ANQGSEA. As DNA, the CDR3 is TGCAGCGTTGATTCAGGGTGGCGGGAGACCCAGTACTTC. It yields the protein CSVDSGWRETQYF.

The chain links TRBV5-1 to TRBJ2-7, with 9 bases fitting TRBD2. From germline, CDR1 is SGHRS and CDR2 YFSETQ. This CDR3 is built from 15 residues. Unmatched junction bases numbered 5, after V lost 0 bases and J lost 4 bases. For the CDR3, the DNA is TGCGCCAGCAGCTTGGTCACTAGCGGGCTTTACGAGCAGTACTTC. Its protein is CASSLVTSGLYEQYF.

This clonotype has more than one count but fewer than ten. J is TRBJ2-7 and V is TRBV5-8; 7 bases match TRBD1. Germline V gene data show CDR1 as SGHTS and CDR2 as YDEGEE. Losses at the gene ends were 5 bases for V and 0 bases for J; bases not matched to a gene: 8. The CDR3 runs to 15 residues. DNA of the CDR3: TGTGCCAGCAGACTGGGACAGCCGAGCTCCTACGAGCAGTACTTC. As protein: CASRLGQPSSYEQYF.

This clonotype was seen only a few times. This chain uses TRBV4-2 with TRBJ2-2; D is ambiguous. The germline V and J ends were trimmed by 0 bases and 5 bases, with 7 bases remaining between them. CDR1 is LGHNA and CDR2 is YNFKEQ in the germline V gene. The length of the CDR3 is 14 residues. The CDR3 is CASSQEAGTGELFF. The DNA for the CDR3 is TGTGCCAGCAGCCAAGAGGCCGGGACCGGGGAGCTGTTTTTT.

The V gene is TRBV20-1, the J gene TRBJ2-7; 8 positions agree with TRBD2. CDR1 and CDR2 (germline): DFQATT, SNEGSKA (reference sequence). CDR3 size: 16 residues. V lost 3 bases, J lost 4 bases, and 14 bases stayed unmatched. The CDR3 DNA sequence: TGCAGTGCTAGGCAACGGCCGGGACTAGAGGCGTACGAGCAGTACTTC. Translated: CSARQRPGLEAYEQYF.

V and J are TRBV29-1 and TRBJ1-2; TRBD1 matches 10 bases. The CDR3 runs to 11 residues. With 6 bases clipped from V and 7 bases from J, the junction kept 2 bases outside the gene matches. Per the germline V gene, CDR1 is SQVTM and CDR2 is ANQGSEA. The CDR3 region has the DNA TGCAGCGTCCGGACAGGGGGTGGCTACACCTTC. It codes for CSVRTGGGYTF.

The chain recombines TRBV7-9 with TRBJ2-3; 15 positions match TRBD2. V was pared by 6 bases and J by 3 bases, with 13 bases of the junction left unmatched. Germline CDR1 reads SEHNR; CDR2 reads FQNEAQ (reference sequence). The CDR3 covers 19 residues. The chain's CDR3 is CASRPPPGLAGGKTDTQYF. The CDR3, as DNA: TGTGCCAGCAGGCCCCCTCCGGGACTAGCGGGAGGAAAAACAGATACGCAGTATTTT.